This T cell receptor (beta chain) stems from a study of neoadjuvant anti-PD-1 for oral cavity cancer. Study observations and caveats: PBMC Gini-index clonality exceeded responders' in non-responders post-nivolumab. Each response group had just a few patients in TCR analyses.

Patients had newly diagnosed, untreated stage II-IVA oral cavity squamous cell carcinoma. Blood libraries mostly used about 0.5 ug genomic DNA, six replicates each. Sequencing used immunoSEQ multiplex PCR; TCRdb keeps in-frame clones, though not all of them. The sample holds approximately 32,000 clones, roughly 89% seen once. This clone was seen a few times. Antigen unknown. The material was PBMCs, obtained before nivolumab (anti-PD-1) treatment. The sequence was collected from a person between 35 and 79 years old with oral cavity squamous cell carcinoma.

CDR3 loop: CATSRDVSGWETQYF. The CDR3 region has the DNA TGTGCCACCAGCAGAGATGTCAGTGGGTGGGAGACCCAGTACTTC. The chain uses TRBV15 and TRBJ2-5; no clear D gene. V was clipped by 0 bases and J by 5 bases, with 13 bases between them. CDR1 is LNHNV and CDR2 is YYDKDF in the germline V gene (reference sequence). The CDR3 spans 15 residues.